These 14 T cell receptor beta chains share one sample of origin, sequenced in a study of T cells after yellow fever vaccination. TCRdb re-derived calls from the 5' RACE reads in MiXCR, one entry per CDR3 protein. Among about 240,000 distinct CDR3 sequences listed, 6.9% were seen once. The specimen comprised CD4+ T cells sorted from PBMCs, sampled 15 days after the yellow fever booster vaccination. The receptors were gathered from a man in his thirties or forties who received the YFV17D yellow fever vaccine.

This clonotype has a count of ten or more. This chain uses TRBV12-3 or TRBV12-4 with TRBJ2-1; the D call may be TRBD1 or TRBD2 (7 bases each). V lost 11 bases and J 3 bases, leaving 17 bases between the germline ends. The CDR3 consists of 14 residues. CDR3 nucleotide sequence: TGTGCCTCCAACCAGGGGGGGGGCTACAATGAGCAGTTCTTC. It yields the protein CASNQGGGYNEQFF.

This clonotype was picked up many times. The rearrangement joins TRBV6-2 or TRBV6-3 to TRBJ2-5; weak D call: TRBD1 (7 bases). V was trimmed by 6 bases and J by 4 bases, leaving 18 bases between them. This CDR3 comprises 15 residues. The germline CDR1 and CDR2 sequences are MNHEY and SVGEGT. The CDR3 loop is CASSNIRGDGETQYF. The CDR3, as DNA: TGTGCCAGCAGCAACATCAGGGGGGATGGAGAGACCCAGTACTTC.

This clonotype was counted between two and nine times. This chain's CDR3 is CASKRIAGSYEQFF. For the CDR3, the DNA is TGTGCCAGCAAGAGAATAGCGGGATCCTATGAGCAGTTCTTC. The chain recombines TRBV5-4 with TRBJ2-1; 8 nucleotides match TRBD2. V trimming: 6 bases; J trimming: 8 bases; junction bases outside the gene matches: 10. Germline V CDR1 and CDR2: SGHNT, YYREEE (reference sequence). The CDR3 has 14 residues.

In its sample, this clonotype was seen a few times. The genes are TRBV7-7 and TRBJ2-5; 16 bases fit TRBD2. V lost 5 bases and J lost 9; bases outside the gene matches: 9. CDR3 length equals 16 residues. CDR1 and CDR2 (germline): SSHAT, FNYEAQ (reference sequence). CDR3 nucleotide sequence: TGTGCCAGCAGCCCACCGGGACTAGCGGGAGGGGGGGCCCAGTACTTC. It is translated as CASSPPGLAGGGAQYF.

This clonotype was seen only a few times. The V call is TRBV10-1, the J call TRBJ2-3; D remains unclear. V shed 2 bases and J shed 6 bases, with 9 bases lying between them. This CDR3 has 13 residues. Germline-derived CDR1 and CDR2 are WNHNN and SYGVQD (reference sequence). The CDR3 loop reads CASSEALRDTQYF. CDR3 coding DNA: TGCGCCAGCAGTGAGGCGTTGAGGGATACGCAGTATTTT.

This clonotype was recorded at least ten times. The V gene is TRBV9, the J gene TRBJ2-3; D is ambiguous. V gave up 3 bases and J gave up 2 bases, with 10 bases separating them. The CDR3 runs to 14 residues. Germline V CDR1 and CDR2: SGDLS, YYNGEE. As DNA, the CDR3 is TGTGCCAGCAGCGCAGTAGGGTTCACAGATACGCAGTATTTT. Amino acids: CASSAVGFTDTQYF.

The V and J genes are TRBV6-5 and TRBJ2-3; no clear D gene. V was cut by 7 bases and J by 4 bases, with 9 bases left in between. Germline V gene data show CDR1 as MNHEY and CDR2 as SVGAGI. The CDR3 is 12 amino acids. The DNA for the CDR3 is TGTGCCAGCAAGTTGGGTTCAGATACGCAGTATTTT. It translates to CASKLGSDTQYF.

This clonotype has only a few counts. The chain couples TRBV20-1 to TRBJ1-2; 12 nucleotides agree with TRBD1. The CDR3 has 13 residues. V was clipped by 3 bases and J by 8 bases; unmatched bases: 4. CDR1 DFQATT and CDR2 SNEGSKA come from the germline V gene (reference sequence). CDR3 DNA sequence: TGCAGTGCTAGGGGACAGGGGGCAGGAGGCTACACCTTC. Amino acids: CSARGQGAGGYTF.

This clonotype was picked up many times. The genes are TRBV20-1 and TRBJ2-6; D is uncertain. V lost 6 bases and J lost 2, with 11 bases in between. CDR1 DFQATT and CDR2 SNEGSKA come from the germline V gene (reference sequence). There are 14 residues in the CDR3. Written as DNA, the CDR3 is TGCAGTGCCCCGTTATCTGCTGGGGCCAACGTCCTGACTTTC. Translation gives CSAPLSAGANVLTF.

This clonotype showed up just a few times. The chain has TRBV4-3 and TRBJ2-5, with 11 positions matching TRBD2. The V and J ends lost 5 bases and 2 bases, in that order; junction bases with no gene match: 7. The CDR3 contains 16 residues. Germline V gives CDR1 LGHNA, CDR2 YSLEER. The CDR3 loop reads CASSKGLAEIQETQYF. CDR3 nucleotides: TGCGCCAGCAGCAAGGGACTAGCGGAAATTCAAGAGACCCAGTACTTC.

The chain recombines TRBV20-1 with TRBJ2-5, with a possible D match to TRBD1 (6 bases). This CDR3 comprises 14 residues. V lost 4 bases and J lost 5, with 17 bases in between. The germline V gene encodes CDR1 DFQATT and CDR2 SNEGSKA (reference sequence). The CDR3 sequence is CSAIVEQGYETQYF. CDR3 nucleotides: TGCAGTGCTATAGTCGAACAGGGATACGAGACCCAGTACTTC.

This clonotype was seen only a few times. V and J are TRBV28 and TRBJ2-4; D ambiguous. The CDR3 runs 14 residues. V lost 7 bases and J 2 bases, leaving 12 bases between the germline ends. CDR1 is MDHEN and CDR2 is SYDVKM in the germline V gene. The CDR3 nucleotides are TGTGCCAGCACCCCCGCCGCGCCCAAAAACATTCAGTACTTC. It codes for CASTPAAPKNIQYF.

This clonotype was picked up many times. The genes are TRBV9 and TRBJ2-2; the D gene is possibly TRBD1 (5 bases). Germline V gene lookup returns CDR1 SGDLS and CDR2 YYNGEE. This CDR3 comprises 13 residues. V was cut by 3 bases and J by 6 bases, with 9 bases left in between. Here the CDR3 reads CASSEQEPGELFF. The CDR3 bases are TGTGCCAGCAGCGAACAGGAACCCGGGGAGCTGTTTTTT. The variable domain in full, with the rest retrieved from reference TRBV9 and TRBJ2-2, is DSGVTQTPKHLITATGQRVTLRCSPRSGDLSVYWYQQSLDQGLQFLIQYYNGEERAKGNILERFSAQQFPDLHSELNLSSLELGDSALYFCASSEQEPGELFFGEGSRLTVL.

A few counts support this clonotype. The rearrangement links TRBV5-1 to TRBJ2-6; weak D call: TRBD2 (6 bases). Germline V gives CDR1 SGHRS, CDR2 YFSETQ. This CDR3 contains 16 residues. Trimming took off 3 bases at V and 4 bases at J, with 14 bases between the two ends. Here the CDR3 DNA reads TGCGCCAGCAGCTCCGGCGCGGGATCCGGGGCCAACGTCCTGACTTTC. Encoded protein: CASSSGAGSGANVLTF. The variable domain in full, completed from reference TRBV5-1 and TRBJ2-6, reads KAGVTQTPRYLIKTRGQQVTLSCSPISGHRSVSWYQQTPGQGLQFLFEYFSETQRNKGNFPGRFSGRQFSNSRSEMNVSTLELGDSALYLCASSSGAGSGANVLTFGAGSRLTVL.